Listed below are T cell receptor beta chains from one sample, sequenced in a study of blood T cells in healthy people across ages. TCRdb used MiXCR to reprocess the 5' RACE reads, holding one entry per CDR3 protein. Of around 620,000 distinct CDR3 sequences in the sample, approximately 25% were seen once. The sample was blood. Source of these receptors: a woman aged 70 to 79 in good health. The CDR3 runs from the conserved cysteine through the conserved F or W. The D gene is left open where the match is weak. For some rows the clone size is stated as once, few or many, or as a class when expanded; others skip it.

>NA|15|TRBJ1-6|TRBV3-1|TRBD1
CASGRQGGFISPLHF
TGTGCCAGCGGGCGACAGGGAGGATTCATATCACCCCTCCACTTT
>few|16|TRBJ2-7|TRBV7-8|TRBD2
CASSPLGGSLSYEQYF
TGTGCCAGCAGCCCACTGGGAGGGAGTCTCTCCTACGAGCAGTACTTC
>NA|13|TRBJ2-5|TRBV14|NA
CASSQVGQQTQYF
TGTGCCAGCAGCCAAGTAGGGCAACAGACCCAGTACTTC
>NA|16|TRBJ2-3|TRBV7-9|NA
CASSPRTDASTDTQYF
TGTGCCAGCAGCCCCCGGACGGACGCTAGCACAGATACGCAGTATTTT
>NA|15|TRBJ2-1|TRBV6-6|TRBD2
CASSRLAGLIHEQFF
TGTGCCAGCAGCCGACTAGCGGGGCTTATTCATGAGCAGTTCTTC
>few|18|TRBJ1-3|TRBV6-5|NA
CASSYSWEDSGHGNTIYF
TGTGCCAGCAGTTACTCCTGGGAGGATTCCGGTCATGGAAACACCATATATTTT
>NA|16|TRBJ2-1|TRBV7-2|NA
CASSPQPGVRDNEQFF
TGTGCCAGCAGCCCGCAACCCGGGGTTCGTGACAATGAGCAGTTCTTC
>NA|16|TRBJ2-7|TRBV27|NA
CASSNDRSFNFAVQYF
TGTGCCAGCAGTAACGACAGGAGTTTTAATTTCGCTGTGCAGTACTTC
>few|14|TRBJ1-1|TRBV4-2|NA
CASSPFAENTEAFF
TGTGCCAGCAGCCCCTTCGCGGAGAACACTGAAGCTTTCTTT
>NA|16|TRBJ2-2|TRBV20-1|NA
CSARDPGHSNTGELFF
TGCAGTGCTAGAGATCCGGGACATTCGAACACCGGGGAGCTGTTTTTT
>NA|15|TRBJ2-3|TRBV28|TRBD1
CASILDRGRTDTQYF
TGTGCCAGCATACTGGACAGGGGGCGGACAGATACGCAGTATTTT
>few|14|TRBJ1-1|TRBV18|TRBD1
CASSPRTGGAEAFF
TGTGCCAGCTCACCCCGGACAGGAGGGGCTGAAGCTTTCTTT
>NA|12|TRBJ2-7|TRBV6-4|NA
CASRSEFYEQYF
TGTGCCAGCAGGTCCGAGTTCTACGAGCAGTACTTC
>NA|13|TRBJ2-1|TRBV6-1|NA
CARELTAYNEQFF
TGTGCCAGAGAACTGACAGCCTACAATGAGCAGTTCTTC
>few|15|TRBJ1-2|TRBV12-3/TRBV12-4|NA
CASSLGGTPNYGYTF
TGTGCCAGCAGTTTAGGGGGTACCCCTAACTATGGCTACACCTTC
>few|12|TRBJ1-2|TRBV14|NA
CASSQVHYGYTF
TGTGCCAGCAGCCAAGTACATTATGGCTACACCTTC
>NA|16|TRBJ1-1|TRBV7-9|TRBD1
CASSAGQSLGNTEAFF
TGTGCCAGCAGCGCGGGACAGTCTTTGGGGAACACTGAAGCTTTCTTT
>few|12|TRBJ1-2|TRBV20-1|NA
CSARPDSYGYTF
TGCAGTGCTCGACCGGATAGCTATGGCTACACCTTC
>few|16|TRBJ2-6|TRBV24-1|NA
CATSAAGLSGANVLTF
TGTGCCACCAGTGCGGCAGGGCTCTCTGGGGCCAACGTCCTGACTTTC
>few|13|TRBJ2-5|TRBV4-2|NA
CASSQVLGETQHF
TGTGCCAGCAGCCAAGTATTAGGAGAGACCCAGCACTTC
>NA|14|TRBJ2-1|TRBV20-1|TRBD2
CSANPSGGSNEQFF
TGCAGTGCTAACCCTAGCGGGGGATCAAATGAGCAGTTCTTC
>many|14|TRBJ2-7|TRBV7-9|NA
CASSPLDSFYEQYF
TGTGCCAGCAGCCCCTTAGACAGTTTCTACGAGCAGTACTTC
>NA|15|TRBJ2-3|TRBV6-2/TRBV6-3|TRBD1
CASSLTGLGFQPQYF
TGTGCCAGCAGTTTGACAGGGCTGGGGTTTCAGCCCCAGTATTTT
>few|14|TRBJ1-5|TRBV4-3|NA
CASSQDVSNQPQHF
TGCGCCAGCAGCCAAGATGTGAGTAATCAGCCCCAGCATTTT
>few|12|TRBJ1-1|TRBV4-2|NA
CASSQARGRAFF
TGTGCCAGCAGCCAAGCGAGGGGGAGGGCTTTCTTT
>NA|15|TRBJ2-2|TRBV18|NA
CASSPRQGESGELFF
TGTGCCAGCTCACCGAGGCAGGGAGAGTCCGGGGAGCTGTTTTTT
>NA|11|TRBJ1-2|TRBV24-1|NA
CATSDSYGYTF
TGTGCCACCAGTGATTCCTATGGCTACACCTTC
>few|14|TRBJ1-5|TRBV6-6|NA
CASWRRGRDQPQHF
TGTGCCAGTTGGAGGCGGGGGAGAGATCAGCCCCAGCATTTT
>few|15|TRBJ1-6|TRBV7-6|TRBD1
CASSLAGTGSSPLHF
TGTGCCAGCAGCTTAGCCGGGACAGGGTCTTCACCCCTCCACTTT
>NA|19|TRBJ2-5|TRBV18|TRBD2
CASAYTQTSGGAGGETQYF
TGTGCCAGCGCCTATACTCAGACTAGCGGGGGGGCCGGAGGAGAGACCCAGTACTTC
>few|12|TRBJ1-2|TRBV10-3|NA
CASLEPPVRRTF
TGTGCCTCGCTGGAGCCCCCAGTGCGGCGCACCTTC
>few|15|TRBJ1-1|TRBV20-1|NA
CSARAGGGPGTEAFF
TGCAGTGCTAGAGCAGGCGGGGGGCCCGGCACTGAAGCTTTCTTT
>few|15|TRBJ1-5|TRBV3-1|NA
CACSQAGTGSGPQHF
TGTGCCTGCAGCCAAGCTGGGACGGGGAGTGGACCCCAGCATTTT
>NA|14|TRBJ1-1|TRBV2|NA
CASGRDRFNTEALF
TGTGCCAGCGGTCGAGACAGGTTTAACACTGAAGCTCTCTTT
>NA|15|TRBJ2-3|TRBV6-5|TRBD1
CASSYSQGAKTPQYF
TGTGCCAGCAGTTACTCACAGGGGGCCAAAACCCCGCAGTATTTT
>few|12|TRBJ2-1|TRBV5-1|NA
CASGDEGTQQFF
TGCGCCAGCGGGGATGAGGGGACTCAGCAGTTCTTC
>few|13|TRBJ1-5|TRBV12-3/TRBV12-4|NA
CASRQGPNQPQHF
TGTGCCAGCAGACAGGGCCCCAATCAGCCCCAGCATTTT
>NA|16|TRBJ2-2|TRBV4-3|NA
CASSQDPQLNTGELFF
TGCGCCAGTAGCCAAGATCCACAGTTGAACACCGGGGAGCTGTTTTTT
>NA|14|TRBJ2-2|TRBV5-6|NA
CASRAVANTGELFF
TGTGCCAGCAGAGCGGTAGCTAACACCGGGGAGCTGTTTTTT
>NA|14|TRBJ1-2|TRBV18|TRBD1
CASSGGDRSYGYTF
TGTGCCAGCTCGGGAGGGGACAGATCCTATGGCTACACCTTC
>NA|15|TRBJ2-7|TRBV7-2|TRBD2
CASSLVSGGTYEQYF
TGTGCCAGCAGCTTAGTTAGCGGGGGAACCTACGAGCAGTACTTC
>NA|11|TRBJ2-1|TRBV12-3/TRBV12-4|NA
CATGTHNEQFF
TGTGCCACGGGGACCCACAATGAGCAGTTCTTC
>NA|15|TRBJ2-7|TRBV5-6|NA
CASSFLFPRGYEQYF
TGTGCCAGCAGCTTCCTCTTCCCTCGCGGCTACGAGCAGTACTTC
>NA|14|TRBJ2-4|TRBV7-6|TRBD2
CASSPVGRGNIQYF
TGTGCCAGCAGTCCCGTGGGGAGGGGAAACATTCAGTACTTC
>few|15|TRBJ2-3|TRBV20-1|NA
CSARDPTYSTDTQYF
TGCAGTGCTAGAGATCCAACTTATAGCACAGATACGCAGTATTTT
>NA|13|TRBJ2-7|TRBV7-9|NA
CASTLDREGEQYF
TGTGCCAGCACCCTGGACAGGGAGGGCGAGCAGTACTTC
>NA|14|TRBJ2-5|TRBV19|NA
CASSIGGGRETQYF
TGTGCCAGTAGTATAGGTGGGGGCAGGGAGACCCAGTACTTC
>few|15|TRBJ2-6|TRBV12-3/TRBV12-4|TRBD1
CASRRTGTGANVLTF
TGTGCCAGCAGGCGGACAGGTACTGGGGCCAACGTCCTGACTTTC
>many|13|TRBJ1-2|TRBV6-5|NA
CASSYGQADGYTF
TGTGCCAGCAGTTATGGTCAAGCTGACGGCTACACCTTC
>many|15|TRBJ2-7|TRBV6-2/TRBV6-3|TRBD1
CASSSPGQGSYEQYF
TGTGCCAGCAGTTCCCCGGGACAGGGGTCCTACGAGCAGTACTTC
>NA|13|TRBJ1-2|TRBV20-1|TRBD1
CSAGTGSAYGYTF
TGCAGTGCTGGGACAGGGTCAGCCTATGGCTACACCTTC
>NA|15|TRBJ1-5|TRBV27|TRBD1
CASRATGGSNQPQHF
TGTGCCAGCAGGGCGACAGGGGGTAGCAATCAGCCCCAGCATTTT
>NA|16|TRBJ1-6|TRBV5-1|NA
CASSLNTADTNSPLHF
TGCGCCAGCAGCTTGAATACGGCGGATACGAATTCACCCCTCCACTTT
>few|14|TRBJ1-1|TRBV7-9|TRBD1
CASTWDRDRGEAFF
TGTGCCAGCACCTGGGATAGGGACAGAGGAGAAGCTTTCTTT
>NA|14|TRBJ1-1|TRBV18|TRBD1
CASSHPGQGSFGFF
TGTGCCAGCTCACATCCTGGACAGGGGAGTTTCGGTTTCTTT